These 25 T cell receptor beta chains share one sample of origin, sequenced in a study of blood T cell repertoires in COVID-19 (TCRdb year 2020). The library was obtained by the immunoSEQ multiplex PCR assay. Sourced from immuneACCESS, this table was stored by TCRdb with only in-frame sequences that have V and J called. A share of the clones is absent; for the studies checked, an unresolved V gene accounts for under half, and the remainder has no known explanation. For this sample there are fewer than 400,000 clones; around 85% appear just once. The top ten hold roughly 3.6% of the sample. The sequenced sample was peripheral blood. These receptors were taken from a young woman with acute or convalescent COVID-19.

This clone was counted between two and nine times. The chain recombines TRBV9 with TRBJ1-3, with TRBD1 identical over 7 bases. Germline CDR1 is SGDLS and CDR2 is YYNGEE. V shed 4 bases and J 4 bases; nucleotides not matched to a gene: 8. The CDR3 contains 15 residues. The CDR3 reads CASSPPKGAGNTIYF. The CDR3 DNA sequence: TGTGCCAGCAGCCCACCAAAGGGGGCGGGAAACACCATATATTTT.

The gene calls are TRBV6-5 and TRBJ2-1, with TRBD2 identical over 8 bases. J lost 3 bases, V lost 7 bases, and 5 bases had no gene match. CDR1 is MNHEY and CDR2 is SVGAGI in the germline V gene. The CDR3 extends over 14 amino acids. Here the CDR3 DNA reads TGTGCCAGCATTCTACTAGCGGACTACAATGAGCAGTTCTTC. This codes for CASILLADYNEQFF.

CDR3 in amino acids: CASSSESLNTEAFF. Here the CDR3 DNA reads TGTGCCAGCAGTTCAGAATCTTTGAACACTGAAGCTTTCTTT. V is TRBV27 and J is TRBJ1-1; no clear D. Germline CDR1 reads MNHEY; CDR2 reads SMNVEV (reference sequence). V was cut by 4 bases and J by 0 bases, with 9 bases left in between. CDR3 length equals 14 residues.

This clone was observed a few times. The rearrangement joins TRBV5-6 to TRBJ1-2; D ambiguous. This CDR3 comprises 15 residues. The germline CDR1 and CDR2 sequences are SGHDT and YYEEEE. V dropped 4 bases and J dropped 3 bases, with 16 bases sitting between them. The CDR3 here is CASSPGVGNDYGYTF. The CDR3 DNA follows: TGTGCCAGCAGCCCGGGTGTCGGGAACGACTATGGCTACACCTTC.

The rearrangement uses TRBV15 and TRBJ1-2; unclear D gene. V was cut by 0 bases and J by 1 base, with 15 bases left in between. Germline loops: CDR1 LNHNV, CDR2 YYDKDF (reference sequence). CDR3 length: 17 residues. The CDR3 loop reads CATSRDRGGNSNYGYTF. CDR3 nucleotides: TGTGCCACCAGCAGAGATCGCGGAGGGAATAGTAACTATGGCTACACCTTC.

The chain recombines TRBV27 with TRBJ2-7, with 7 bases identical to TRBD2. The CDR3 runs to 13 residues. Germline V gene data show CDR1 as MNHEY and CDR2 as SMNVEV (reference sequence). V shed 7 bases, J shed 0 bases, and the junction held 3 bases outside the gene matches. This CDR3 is CASNKRGSYEQYF. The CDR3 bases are TGTGCCAGCAATAAGCGGGGCTCCTACGAGCAGTACTTC.

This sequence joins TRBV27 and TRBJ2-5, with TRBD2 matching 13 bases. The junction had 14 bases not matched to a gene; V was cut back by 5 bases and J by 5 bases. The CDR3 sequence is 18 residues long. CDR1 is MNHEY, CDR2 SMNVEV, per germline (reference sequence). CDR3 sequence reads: CASSLKRTSGRGRETQYF. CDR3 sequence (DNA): TGTGCCAGCAGTCTCAAACGGACTAGCGGGAGAGGTCGGGAGACCCAGTACTTC.

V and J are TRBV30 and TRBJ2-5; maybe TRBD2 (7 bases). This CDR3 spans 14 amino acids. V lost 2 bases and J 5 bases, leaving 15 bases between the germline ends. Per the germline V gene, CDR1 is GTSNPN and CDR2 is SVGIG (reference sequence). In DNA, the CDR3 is TGTGCCTGGAGTATCGGGCGGGGGCCCGAGACCCAGTACTTC. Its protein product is CAWSIGRGPETQYF.

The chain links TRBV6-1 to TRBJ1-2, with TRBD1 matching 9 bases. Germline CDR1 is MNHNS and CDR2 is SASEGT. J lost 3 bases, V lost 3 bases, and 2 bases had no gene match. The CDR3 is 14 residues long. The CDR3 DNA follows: TGTGCCAGCAGTGATGGACAGGGGTACTATGGCTACACCTTC. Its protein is CASSDGQGYYGYTF.

Here the CDR3 reads CASRAGPQETQYF. The CDR3 DNA follows: TGTGCCAGTAGAGCGGGGCCACAAGAGACCCAGTACTTC. This rearrangement joins TRBV19 to TRBJ2-5; 7 bases are shared with TRBD2. CDR1 is LNHDA, CDR2 SQIVND, per germline (reference sequence). CDR3 length: 13 amino acids. V lost 6 bases, J lost 2 bases, and 3 bases stayed unmatched.

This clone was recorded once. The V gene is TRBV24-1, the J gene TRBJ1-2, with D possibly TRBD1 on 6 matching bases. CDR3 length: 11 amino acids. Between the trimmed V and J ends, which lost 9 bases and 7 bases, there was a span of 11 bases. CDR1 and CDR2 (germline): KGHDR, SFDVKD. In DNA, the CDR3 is TGTGCCACCTCAAGGGGGGGTGGCTACACCTTC. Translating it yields CATSRGGGYTF.

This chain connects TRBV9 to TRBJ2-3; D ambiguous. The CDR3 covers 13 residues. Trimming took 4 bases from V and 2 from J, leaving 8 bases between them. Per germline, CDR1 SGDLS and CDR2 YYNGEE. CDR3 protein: CASSPPNTDTQYF. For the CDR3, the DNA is TGTGCCAGCAGCCCCCCCAACACAGATACGCAGTATTTT.

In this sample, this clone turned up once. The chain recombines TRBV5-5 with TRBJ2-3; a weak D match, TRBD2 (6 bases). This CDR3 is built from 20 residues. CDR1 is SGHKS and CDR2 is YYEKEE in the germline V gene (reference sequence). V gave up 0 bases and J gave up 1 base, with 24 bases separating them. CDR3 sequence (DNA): TGTGCCAGCAGCTTGGCCCATCCCCTTGTTAACGGGGGTGGCACAGATACGCAGTATTTT. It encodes CASSLAHPLVNGGGTDTQYF.

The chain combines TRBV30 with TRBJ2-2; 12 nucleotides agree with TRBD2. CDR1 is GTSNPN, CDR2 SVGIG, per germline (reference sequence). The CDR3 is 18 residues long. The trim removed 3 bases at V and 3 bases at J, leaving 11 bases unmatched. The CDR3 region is CAWRNGLAGGPHTGELFF. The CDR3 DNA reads TGTGCCTGGAGAAACGGGCTAGCGGGGGGGCCACACACCGGGGAGCTGTTTTTT.

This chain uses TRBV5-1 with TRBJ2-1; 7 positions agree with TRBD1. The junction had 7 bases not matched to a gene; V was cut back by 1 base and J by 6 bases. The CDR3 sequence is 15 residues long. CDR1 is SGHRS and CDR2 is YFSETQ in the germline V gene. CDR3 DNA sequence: TGCGCCAGCAGCTTGTTTCGACAGGGCGGCAATGAGCAGTTCTTC. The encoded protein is CASSLFRQGGNEQFF.

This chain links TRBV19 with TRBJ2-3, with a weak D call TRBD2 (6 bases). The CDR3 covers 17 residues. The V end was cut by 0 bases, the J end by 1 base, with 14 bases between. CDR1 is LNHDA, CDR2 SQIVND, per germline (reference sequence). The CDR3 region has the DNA TGTGCCAGTAGTATAGAAAGACTAGTCTCCGGCACAGATACGCAGTATTTT. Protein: CASSIERLVSGTDTQYF.

The chain's CDR3 is CASSLGRPDEQYF. The CDR3 DNA sequence: TGTGCCAGCAGCCTGGGGCGACCCGACGAGCAGTACTTC. The V and J genes are TRBV3-1 (or the pseudogene TRBV3-2) and TRBJ2-7; TRBD1 might be the D (5 bases). The CDR3 is 13 residues long. The V and J ends lost 4 bases and 5 bases respectively, with 12 bases between them. In germline, CDR1 is LGHDT, CDR2 YNNKEL (reference sequence).

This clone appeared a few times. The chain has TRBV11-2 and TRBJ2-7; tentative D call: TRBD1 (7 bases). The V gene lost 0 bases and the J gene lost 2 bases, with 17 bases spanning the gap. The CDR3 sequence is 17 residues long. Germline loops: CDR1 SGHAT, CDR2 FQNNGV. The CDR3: CASSLEFGGGSAYEQYF. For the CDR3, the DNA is TGTGCCAGCAGCTTAGAGTTTGGAGGGGGCTCTGCCTACGAGCAGTACTTC.

Here the CDR3 reads CASSQNRGLAGELFF. The CDR3 DNA reads TGTGCCAGCAGCCAAAACAGGGGTCTAGCCGGGGAGCTGTTTTTT. The V call is TRBV3-1 (or the pseudogene TRBV3-2), the J call TRBJ2-2; 7 positions agree with TRBD1. Germline CDR1 reads LGHDT; CDR2 reads YNNKEL (reference sequence). V lost 2 bases to trimming and J lost 6 bases; unmatched junction nucleotides: 6. The length of the CDR3 is 15 residues.

The CDR3 loop reads CASSFWTGRETQYF. The CDR3 region has the DNA TGTGCCAGCAGCTTCTGGACAGGCCGGGAGACCCAGTACTTC. The J gene is TRBJ2-5, the V gene TRBV13; the match to TRBD1 covers 7 bases. V lost 3 bases and J lost 5; bases outside the gene matches: 6. CDR3 length: 14 amino acids. CDR1 PRHDT and CDR2 FYEKMQ come from the germline V gene (reference sequence).

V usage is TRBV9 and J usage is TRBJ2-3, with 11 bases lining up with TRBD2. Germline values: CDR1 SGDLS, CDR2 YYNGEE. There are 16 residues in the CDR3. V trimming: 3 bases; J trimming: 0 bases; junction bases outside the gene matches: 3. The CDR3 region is CASSAGTSGSTDTQYF. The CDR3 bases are TGTGCCAGCAGCGCCGGGACTAGCGGAAGCACAGATACGCAGTATTTT.

CDR3 sequence (DNA): TGTGCCAGCAGGCCCGGGACTAGCGGAAGCACAGATACGCAGTATTTT. Encoded protein: CASRPGTSGSTDTQYF. The V call is TRBV4-2, the J call TRBJ2-3; 11 bases are a match to TRBD2. CDR1 LGHNA and CDR2 YNFKEQ come from the germline V gene. The V and J ends lost 6 bases and 0 bases, in that order; junction bases with no gene match: 5. The CDR3 contains 16 residues.

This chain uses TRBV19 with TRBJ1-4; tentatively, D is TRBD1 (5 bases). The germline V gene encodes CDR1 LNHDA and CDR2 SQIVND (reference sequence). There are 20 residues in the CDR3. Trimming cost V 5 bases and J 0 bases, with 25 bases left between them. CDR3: CASSRHWGGGRSATNEKLFF. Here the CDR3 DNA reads TGTGCCAGTAGTCGACACTGGGGGGGAGGACGGTCTGCAACTAATGAAAAACTGTTTTTT.

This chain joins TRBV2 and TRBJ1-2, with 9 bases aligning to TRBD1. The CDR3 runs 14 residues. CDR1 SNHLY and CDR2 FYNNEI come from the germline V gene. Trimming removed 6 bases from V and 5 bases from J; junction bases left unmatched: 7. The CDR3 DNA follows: TGTGCCAGCAGCTTGGGGACAGGGAGTTATGGCTACACCTTC. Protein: CASSLGTGSYGYTF.

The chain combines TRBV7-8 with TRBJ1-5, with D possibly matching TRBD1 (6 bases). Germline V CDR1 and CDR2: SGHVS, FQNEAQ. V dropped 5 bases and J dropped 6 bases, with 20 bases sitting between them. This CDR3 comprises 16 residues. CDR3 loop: CASSQISLRGTQPQHF. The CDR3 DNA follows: TGTGCCAGCAGCCAGATCTCCCTTAGGGGGACTCAGCCCCAGCATTTT.